The entry below describes one TCR beta chain. Its target is unknown. Trimming took off 7 bases at V and 0 bases at J, with 12 bases between the two ends. Germline V lookup: CDR1 SNHLY, CDR2 FYNNEI. The CDR3 sequence is 15 residues long. These data are taken from a study of CD8 T cells in Susac syndrome. Regarding the study as a whole: Only a relatively small number of individuals were included in the TCR sequencing and HLA analysis.

The multiple sclerosis control group comprised treatment-naive patients with stable or active relapsing-remitting disease. The TEMRA cells underwent FACS enrichment, while the CD8+ and CD4+ T cells underwent negative isolation. Random-hexamer reverse transcription was applied to about 0.5 to 1 ug RNA. The method of amplification for TCR beta CDR3 was immunoSEQ multiplex PCR, covering 54 Vbeta and 13 Jbeta. TCRdb called the immunoSEQ multiplex PCR reads again in MiXCR, with one record for every CDR3 protein. This sample has about 400,000 distinct CDR3 sequences, with approximately 85% found just once.

The sample comprised CD8+ T cells from PBMCs. The receptor's source is a human donor with multiple sclerosis. The chain recombines TRBV2 with TRBJ1-4, with D perhaps matching TRBD1 (5 bases). CDR3 coding DNA: TGTGCCAGCATGGGTCAGGGCGCAACTAATGAAAAACTGTTTTTT. Amino acid sequence: CASMGQGATNEKLFF.